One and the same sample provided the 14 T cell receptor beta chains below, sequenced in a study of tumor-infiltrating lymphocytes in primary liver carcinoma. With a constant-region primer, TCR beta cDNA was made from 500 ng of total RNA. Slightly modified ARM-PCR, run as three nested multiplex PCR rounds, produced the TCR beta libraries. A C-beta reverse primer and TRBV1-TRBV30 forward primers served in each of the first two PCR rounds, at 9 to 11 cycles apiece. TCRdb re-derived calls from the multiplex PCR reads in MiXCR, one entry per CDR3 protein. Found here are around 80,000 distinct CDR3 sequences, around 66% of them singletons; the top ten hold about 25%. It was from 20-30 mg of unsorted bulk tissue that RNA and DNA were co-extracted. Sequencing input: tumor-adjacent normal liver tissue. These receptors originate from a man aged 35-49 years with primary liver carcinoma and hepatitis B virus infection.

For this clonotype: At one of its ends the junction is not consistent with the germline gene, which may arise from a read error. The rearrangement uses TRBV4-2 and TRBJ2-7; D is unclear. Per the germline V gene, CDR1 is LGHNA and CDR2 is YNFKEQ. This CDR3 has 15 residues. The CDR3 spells CASGQDTVGMNEQYF. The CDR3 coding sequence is TGTGCCAGCGGCCAAGACACTGTGGGCATGAACGAGCAGTACTTC.

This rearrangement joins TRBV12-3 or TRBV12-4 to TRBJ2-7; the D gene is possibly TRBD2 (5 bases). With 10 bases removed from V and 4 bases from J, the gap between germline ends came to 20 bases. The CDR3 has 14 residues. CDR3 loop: CANSLGSGFYEQYF. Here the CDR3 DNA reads TGTGCCAACAGCTTGGGGAGTGGGTTTTACGAGCAGTACTTC.

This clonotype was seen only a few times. CDR3 region: CASSYTQGPESPLHF. The CDR3, as DNA: TGTGCCAGCAGTTACACACAGGGGCCGGAATCACCCCTCCACTTT. V gene TRBV6-5 combines with J gene TRBJ1-6, with 7 bases identical to TRBD1. Germline assignment: CDR1 MNHEY and CDR2 SVGAGI. The CDR3 extends over 15 amino acids. Losses at the gene ends were 2 bases for V and 10 bases for J; bases not matched to a gene: 8.

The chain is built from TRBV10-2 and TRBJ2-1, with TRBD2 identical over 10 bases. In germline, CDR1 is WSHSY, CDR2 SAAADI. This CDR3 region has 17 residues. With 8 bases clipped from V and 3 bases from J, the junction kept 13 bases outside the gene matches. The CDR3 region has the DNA TGCGCCAGCGGCGATCGAGCGGGAGGGAGGTTCTACAATGAGCAGTTCTTC. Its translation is CASGDRAGGRFYNEQFF.

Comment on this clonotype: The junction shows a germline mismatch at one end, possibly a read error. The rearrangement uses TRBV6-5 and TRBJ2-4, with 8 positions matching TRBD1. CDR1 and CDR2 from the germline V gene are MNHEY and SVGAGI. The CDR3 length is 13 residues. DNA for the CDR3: TGTACCAGCAGTAGGGACAGGAGTTACGTTCAGTACTTC. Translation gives CTSSRDRSYVQYF.

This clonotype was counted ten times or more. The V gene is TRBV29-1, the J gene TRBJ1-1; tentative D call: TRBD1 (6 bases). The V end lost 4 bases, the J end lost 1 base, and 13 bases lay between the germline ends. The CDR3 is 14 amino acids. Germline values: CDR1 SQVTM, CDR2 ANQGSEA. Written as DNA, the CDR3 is TGCAGCGTTGCCGGGGGGCAAAGGAACACTGAAGCTTTCTTT. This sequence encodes CSVAGGQRNTEAFF.

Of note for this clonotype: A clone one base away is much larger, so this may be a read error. The CDR3 bases are TGCGCCAGCAGCCTAGGGCGGTCGGACACCAGGGAGCTGTTTTTT. Translated: CASSLGRSDTRELFF. This sequence joins TRBV5-1 and TRBJ2-2; D possibly corresponds to TRBD1 (5 bases). Germline assignment: CDR1 SGHRS and CDR2 YFSETQ. CDR3 length: 15 residues.

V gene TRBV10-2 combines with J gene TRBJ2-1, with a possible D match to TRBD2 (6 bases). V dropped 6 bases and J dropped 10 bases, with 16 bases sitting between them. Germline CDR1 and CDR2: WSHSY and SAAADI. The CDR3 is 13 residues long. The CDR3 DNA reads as TGCGCCAGCAGCCCGACTAGGTTGGCAGAGCAGTTCTTC. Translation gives CASSPTRLAEQFF.

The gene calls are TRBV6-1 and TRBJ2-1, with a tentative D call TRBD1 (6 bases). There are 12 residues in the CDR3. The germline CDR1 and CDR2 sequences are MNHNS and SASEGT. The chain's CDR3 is CSSRYRAGEQFF. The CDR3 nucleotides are TGTAGCAGCAGATACAGGGCGGGTGAGCAGTTCTTC.

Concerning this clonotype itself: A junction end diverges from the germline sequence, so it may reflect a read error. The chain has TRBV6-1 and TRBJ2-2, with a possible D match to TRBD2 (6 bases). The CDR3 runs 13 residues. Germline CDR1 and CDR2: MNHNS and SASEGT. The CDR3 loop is CASSQGKGGELSF. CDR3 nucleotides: TGTGCCAGCAGCCAGGGTAAAGGCGGGGAGCTGTCTTTT.

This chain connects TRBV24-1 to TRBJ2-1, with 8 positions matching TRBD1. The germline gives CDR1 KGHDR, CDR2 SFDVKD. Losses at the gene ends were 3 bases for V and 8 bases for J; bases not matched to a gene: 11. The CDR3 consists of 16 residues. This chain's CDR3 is CATSDRDRIRPHEQFF. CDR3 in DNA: TGTGCCACCAGTGATAGGGACAGGATCAGGCCCCATGAGCAGTTCTTC.

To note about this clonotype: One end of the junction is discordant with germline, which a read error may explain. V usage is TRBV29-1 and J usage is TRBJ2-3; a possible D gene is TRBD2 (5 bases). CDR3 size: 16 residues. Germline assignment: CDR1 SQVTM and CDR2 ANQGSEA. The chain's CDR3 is CSVAGADGRSTDTQYF. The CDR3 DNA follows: TGCAGCGTCGCTGGAGCGGACGGACGTAGCACAGATACTCAGTATTTT.

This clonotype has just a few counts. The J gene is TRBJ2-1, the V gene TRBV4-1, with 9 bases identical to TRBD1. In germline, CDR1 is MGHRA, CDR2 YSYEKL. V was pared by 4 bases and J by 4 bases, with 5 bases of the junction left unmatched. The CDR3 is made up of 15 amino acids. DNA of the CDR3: TGCGCCAGCAGCCTTGGCGGGACAGGGTACAATGAGCAGTTCTTC. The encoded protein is CASSLGGTGYNEQFF.

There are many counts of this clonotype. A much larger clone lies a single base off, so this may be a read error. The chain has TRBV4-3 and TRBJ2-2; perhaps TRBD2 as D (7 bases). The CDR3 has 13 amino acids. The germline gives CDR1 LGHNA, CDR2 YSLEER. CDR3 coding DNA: TGCGCCAGCGGGGGGGCGAACACCGGGGAGCTGCTTTTT. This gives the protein CASGGANTGELLF.